These T cell receptor beta chains were read from a single sample in a study of T cell changes during pregnancy in multiple sclerosis. The method was immunoSEQ multiplex PCR; TCRdb's version includes in-frame clones alone and lacks a portion of them. The sample has tens of thousands of clones; 91% are singletons. The specimen was peripheral blood, collected in the third trimester of pregnancy. Receptors were obtained from a female donor in good health, enrolled as a control in a pregnancy study. Each CDR3 is given with its conserved first and last residue. The D gene is left open where the match is weak. For some rows the clone size is stated as once, few or many, or as a class when expanded; others skip it.

TRBV5-6	TRBJ2-7	TRBD1	.	CASSLGTGSYVVDEQYF	TGTGCCAGCAGCTTGGGGACAGGGAGTTACGTCGTAGACGAGCAGTACTTC
TRBV9	TRBJ2-2	TRBD1	.	CASSERQGVDTGELFF	TGTGCCAGCAGCGAGAGACAGGGCGTGGACACCGGGGAGCTGTTTTTT
TRBV11-2	TRBJ2-7	.	.	CAVGRGWEQYF	TGTGCAGTCGGTAGGGGGTGGGAGCAGTACTTC
TRBV27	TRBJ1-6	.	.	CASSLIRGVKSPLHF	TGTGCCAGCAGTTTAATCCGCGGGGTCAAGTCACCCCTCCACTTT
TRBV11-2	TRBJ2-3	.	.	CASSLVSDTQYF	TGTGCCAGCAGCTTAGTCTCAGATACGCAGTATTTT
TRBV28	TRBJ1-3	.	.	CASSFGYRAGNTIYF	TGTGCCAGCAGTTTTGGGTACAGGGCCGGAAACACCATATATTTT
TRBV19	TRBJ1-6	.	once	CASSSRGNSYNSPLHF	TGTGCCAGTAGTAGCAGGGGAAACTCCTATAATTCACCCCTCCACTTT
TRBV5-6	TRBJ2-7	.	.	CASRGPAGSLHEQYF	TGTGCCAGCAGGGGGCCCGCCGGGAGCCTTCACGAGCAGTACTTC
TRBV6-1	TRBJ1-5	.	.	CASSEARFGGFQPQHF	TGTGCCAGCAGTGAAGCCAGATTTGGAGGGTTTCAGCCCCAGCATTTT
TRBV27	TRBJ2-1	TRBD2	.	CASSPTSGGANEQFF	TGTGCCAGCAGCCCGACTAGCGGGGGTGCAAATGAGCAGTTCTTC
TRBV10-2	TRBJ2-7	.	.	CASSESSRLGQQYF	TGCGCCAGCAGTGAGTCTTCTAGGTTGGGGCAGCAGTACTTC
TRBV19	TRBJ1-4	.	.	CASSIRTGLGEKLFF	TGTGCCAGTAGTATCCGAACAGGGTTAGGTGAAAAACTGTTTTTT
TRBV27	TRBJ2-7	.	.	CASSPVVRGDSYEQYF	TGTGCCAGCAGCCCGGTGGTCCGAGGAGATTCCTACGAGCAGTACTTC
TRBV29-1	TRBJ2-6	.	.	CSVDGASGANVLTF	TGCAGCGTTGACGGTGCCTCTGGGGCCAACGTCCTGACTTTC
TRBV30	TRBJ1-2	TRBD1	.	CAWGGQYPYGYTF	TGTGCCTGGGGGGGACAGTACCCATATGGCTACACCTTC
TRBV5-4	TRBJ2-1	TRBD2	few	CASSSGTSWNNEQFF	TGTGCCAGCAGCTCCGGGACTAGTTGGAACAATGAGCAGTTCTTC
TRBV6-6	TRBJ2-7	TRBD1	.	CASRPGQGINEQYF	TGTGCCAGCAGGCCGGGACAGGGGATCAACGAGCAGTACTTC
TRBV15	TRBJ2-2	TRBD2	once	CATRRTSSGELFF	TGTGCCACCAGGCGGACTAGCAGCGGGGAGCTGTTTTTT
TRBV2	TRBJ1-1	TRBD1	once	CASSLGQGETEAFF	TGTGCCAGCAGTCTGGGACAGGGGGAAACTGAAGCTTTCTTT
TRBV5-1	TRBJ1-2	.	.	CASSSRQLGAIGYTF	TGCGCCAGCAGCTCCAGACAGCTCGGAGCTATTGGCTACACCTTC
TRBV5-4	TRBJ2-1	.	.	CASSLVGGYNEQFF	TGTGCCAGCAGCTTGGTCGGCGGATACAATGAGCAGTTCTTC
TRBV7-2	TRBJ2-2	.	.	CASSLAQGNTGELFF	TGTGCCAGCAGCTTAGCCCAGGGCAACACCGGGGAGCTGTTTTTT
TRBV7-2	TRBJ1-6	.	.	CASSLKRGYNSPLHF	TGTGCCAGCAGCTTAAAAAGGGGCTATAATTCACCCCTCCACTTT
TRBV11-2	TRBJ2-1	TRBD2	.	CASSSSGGLAGNNEQFF	TGTGCCAGCAGCTCCTCCGGTGGGCTAGCGGGGAACAATGAGCAGTTCTTC
TRBV7-9	TRBJ2-1	TRBD2	once	CASSSLRGGDNEQFF	TGTGCCAGCAGTTCCCTGCGGGGGGGTGACAATGAGCAGTTCTTC
TRBV15	TRBJ2-7	TRBD2	.	CATSRGLAGGKEQYF	TGTGCCACCAGCCGGGGACTAGCGGGAGGGAAGGAGCAGTACTTC
TRBV7-7	TRBJ2-5	.	.	CASSPGLFQETQYF	TGTGCCAGCAGCCCCGGACTGTTTCAAGAGACCCAGTACTTC